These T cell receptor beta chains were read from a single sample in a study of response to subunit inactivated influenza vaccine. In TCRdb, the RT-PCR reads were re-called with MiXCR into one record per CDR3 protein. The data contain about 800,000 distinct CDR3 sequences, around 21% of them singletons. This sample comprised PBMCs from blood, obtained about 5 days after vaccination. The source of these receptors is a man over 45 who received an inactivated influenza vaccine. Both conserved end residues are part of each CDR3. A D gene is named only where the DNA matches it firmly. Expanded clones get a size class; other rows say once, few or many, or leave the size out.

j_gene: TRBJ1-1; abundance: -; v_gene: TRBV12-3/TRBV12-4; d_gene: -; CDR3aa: CASRVTGEAFF; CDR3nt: TGTGCCAGCAGGGTTACAGGCGAAGCTTTCTTT
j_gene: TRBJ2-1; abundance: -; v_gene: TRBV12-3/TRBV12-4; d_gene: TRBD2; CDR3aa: CASSPDRLAGDNEQFF; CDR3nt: TGTGCCAGCAGCCCCGACCGACTAGCGGGGGACAATGAGCAGTTCTTC
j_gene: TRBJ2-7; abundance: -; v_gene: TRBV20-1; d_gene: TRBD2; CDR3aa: CSAILATYEQYF; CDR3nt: TGCAGTGCTATACTAGCGACCTACGAGCAGTACTTC
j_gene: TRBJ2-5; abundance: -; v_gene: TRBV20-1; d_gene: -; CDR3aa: CSAFGVETQYF; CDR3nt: TGCAGTGCGTTTGGGGTAGAGACCCAGTACTTC
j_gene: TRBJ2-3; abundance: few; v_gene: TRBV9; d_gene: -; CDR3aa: CASSVEGRGSGTQYF; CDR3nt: TGTGCCAGCAGCGTAGAAGGACGGGGATCGGGTACGCAGTATTTT
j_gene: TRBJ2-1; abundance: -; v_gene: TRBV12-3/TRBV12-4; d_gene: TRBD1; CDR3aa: CASSLESWGTGGYNEQFF; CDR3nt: TGTGCCAGCAGTTTAGAAAGTTGGGGGACAGGGGGTTACAATGAGCAGTTCTTC
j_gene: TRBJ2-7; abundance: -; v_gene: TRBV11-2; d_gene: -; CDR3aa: CASSLGRNIYEQYF; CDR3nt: TGTGCCAGCAGCTTAGGGCGAAATATCTACGAGCAGTACTTC
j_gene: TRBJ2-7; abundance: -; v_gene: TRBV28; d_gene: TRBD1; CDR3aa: CASSWDRWGEQYF; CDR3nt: TGTGCCAGCAGTTGGGACAGGTGGGGCGAGCAGTACTTC
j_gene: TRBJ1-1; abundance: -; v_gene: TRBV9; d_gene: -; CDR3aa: CASSVEVGTEAFF; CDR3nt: TGTGCCAGCAGCGTAGAGGTTGGGACTGAAGCTTTCTTT
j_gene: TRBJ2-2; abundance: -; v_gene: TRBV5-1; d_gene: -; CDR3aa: CASTDVNTGELFF; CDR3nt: TGCGCCAGTACAGACGTGAATACCGGGGAGCTGTTTTTT
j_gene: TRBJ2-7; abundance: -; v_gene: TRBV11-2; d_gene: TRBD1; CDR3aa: CASSSNRGRRREQYF; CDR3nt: TGTGCCAGCAGCTCCAACAGGGGCCGACGAAGGGAGCAGTACTTC
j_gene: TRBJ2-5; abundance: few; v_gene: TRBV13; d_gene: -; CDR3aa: CASSLVSDPHQETQYF; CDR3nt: TGTGCCAGCAGCTTAGTATCGGACCCACACCAAGAGACCCAGTACTTC
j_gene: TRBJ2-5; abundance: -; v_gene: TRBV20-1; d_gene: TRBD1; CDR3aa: CSATTGGRQETQYF; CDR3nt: TGCAGTGCAACGACAGGGGGTCGCCAAGAGACCCAGTACTTC
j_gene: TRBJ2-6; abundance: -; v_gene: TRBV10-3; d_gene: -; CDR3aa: CAISEGGGGANVLTF; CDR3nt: TGTGCCATCAGTGAGGGGGGCGGTGGGGCCAACGTCCTGACTTTC
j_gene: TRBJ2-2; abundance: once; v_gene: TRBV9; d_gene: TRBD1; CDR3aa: CASSVGGQGRSGELFF; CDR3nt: TGTGCCAGCAGCGTAGGTGGACAGGGGCGATCCGGGGAGCTGTTTTTT
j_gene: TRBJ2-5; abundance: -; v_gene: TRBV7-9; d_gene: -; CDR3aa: CASGVRETQYF; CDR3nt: TGTGCCAGCGGGGTGAGAGAGACCCAGTACTTC
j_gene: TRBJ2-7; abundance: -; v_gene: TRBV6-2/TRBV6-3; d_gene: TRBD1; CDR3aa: CASSYSPDRGREYEQYF; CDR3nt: TGTGCCAGCAGTTACTCCCCGGACAGGGGGCGCGAGTACGAGCAGTACTTC
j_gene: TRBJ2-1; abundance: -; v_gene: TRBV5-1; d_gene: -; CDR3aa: CASSFRGSGDEQFF; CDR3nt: TGCGCCAGCAGCTTCCGGGGGTCCGGCGATGAGCAGTTCTTC
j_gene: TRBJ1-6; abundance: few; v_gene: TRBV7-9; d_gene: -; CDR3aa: CASSLSTGSPLHF; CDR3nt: TGTGCCAGCAGCTTAAGTACCGGTTCACCCCTCCACTTT
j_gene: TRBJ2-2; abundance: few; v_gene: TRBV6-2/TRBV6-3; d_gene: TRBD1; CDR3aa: CASRDRGTDTGELFF; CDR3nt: TGTGCCAGCAGGGACAGGGGGACGGACACCGGGGAGCTGTTTTTT
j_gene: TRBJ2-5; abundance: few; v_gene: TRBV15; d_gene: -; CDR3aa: CATSRGETDTRETQYF; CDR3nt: TGTGCCACCAGCAGAGGAGAGACCGACACACGAGAGACCCAGTACTTC
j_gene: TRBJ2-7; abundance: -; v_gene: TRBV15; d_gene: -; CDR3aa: CATSRDGGPYEQYF; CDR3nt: TGTGCCACCAGCAGAGATGGGGGGCCCTACGAGCAGTACTTC
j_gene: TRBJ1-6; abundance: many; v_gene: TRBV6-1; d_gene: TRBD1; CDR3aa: CASREGQGDSPLHF; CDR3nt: TGTGCCAGCAGAGAGGGACAGGGAGATTCACCCCTCCACTTT
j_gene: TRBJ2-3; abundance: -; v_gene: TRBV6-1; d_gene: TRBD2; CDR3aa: CASGGAGGAVTDTQYF; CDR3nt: TGTGCCAGCGGGGGCGCCGGGGGGGCCGTTACAGATACGCAGTATTTT
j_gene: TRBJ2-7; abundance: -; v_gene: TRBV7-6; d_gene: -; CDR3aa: CASSLAVNGYEQYF; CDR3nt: TGTGCCAGCAGCTTAGCGGTGAATGGGTACGAGCAGTACTTC
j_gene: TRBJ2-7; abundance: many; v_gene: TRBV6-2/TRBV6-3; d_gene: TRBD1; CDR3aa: CASRLSGGLEQYF; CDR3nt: TGTGCCAGCAGGCTCTCAGGGGGCCTCGAGCAGTACTTC
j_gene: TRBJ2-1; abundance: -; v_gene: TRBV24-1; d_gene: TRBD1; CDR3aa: CATSDAGTDTTQQFF; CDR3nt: TGTGCCACCAGTGATGCCGGGACAGATACAACCCAGCAGTTCTTC
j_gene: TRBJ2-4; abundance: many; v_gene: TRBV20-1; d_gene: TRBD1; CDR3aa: CSALRDRVQNIQYF; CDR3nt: TGCAGTGCTCTCCGGGACAGGGTGCAAAACATTCAGTACTTC
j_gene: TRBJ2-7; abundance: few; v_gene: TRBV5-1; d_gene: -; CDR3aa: CASSLDRGGIYEQYF; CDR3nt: TGCGCCAGCAGCTTGGACAGGGGGGGCATCTACGAGCAGTACTTC
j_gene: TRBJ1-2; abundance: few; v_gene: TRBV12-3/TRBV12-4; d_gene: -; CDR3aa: CASRTGRQTRDYGYTF; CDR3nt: TGTGCCAGCAGGACTGGAAGGCAAACGCGGGACTATGGCTACACCTTC
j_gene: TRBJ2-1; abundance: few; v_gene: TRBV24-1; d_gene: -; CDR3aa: CATSTSNYNEQFF; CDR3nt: TGTGCCACCAGCACTAGTAACTACAATGAGCAGTTCTTC
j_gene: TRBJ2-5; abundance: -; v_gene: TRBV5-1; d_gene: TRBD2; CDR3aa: CASSPPSGGTQETQYF; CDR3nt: TGCGCCAGCAGCCCACCCAGCGGGGGGACCCAAGAGACCCAGTACTTC
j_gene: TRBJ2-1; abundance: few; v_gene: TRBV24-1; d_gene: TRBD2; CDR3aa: CATSATSGRYGNEQFF; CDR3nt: TGTGCCACCAGTGCCACTAGCGGGAGGTATGGGAATGAGCAGTTCTTC
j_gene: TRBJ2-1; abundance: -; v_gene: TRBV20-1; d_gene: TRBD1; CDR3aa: CSARQGAPSYNEQFF; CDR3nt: TGCAGTGCTAGACAGGGGGCTCCCTCCTACAATGAGCAGTTCTTC
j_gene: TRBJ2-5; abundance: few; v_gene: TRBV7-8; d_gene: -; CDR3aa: CASSLDPTQYF; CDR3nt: TGTGCCAGCAGCTTAGACCCTACCCAGTACTTC
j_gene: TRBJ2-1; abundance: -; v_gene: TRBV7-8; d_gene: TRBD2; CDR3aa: CASSLLLAGGARLYNEQFF; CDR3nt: TGTGCCAGCAGCTTACTACTAGCGGGAGGGGCTCGCCTCTACAATGAGCAGTTCTTC
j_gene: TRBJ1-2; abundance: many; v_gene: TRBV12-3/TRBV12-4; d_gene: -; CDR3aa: CASSLGVNYGYTF; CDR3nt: TGTGCCAGCAGTTTAGGGGTTAACTATGGCTACACCTTC
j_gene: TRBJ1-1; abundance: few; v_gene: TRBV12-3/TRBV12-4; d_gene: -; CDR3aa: CASSLVGAGTEAFF; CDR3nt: TGTGCCAGCAGTTTAGTGGGTGCCGGCACTGAAGCTTTCTTT
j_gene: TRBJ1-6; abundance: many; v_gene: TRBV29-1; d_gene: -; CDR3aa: CSARTDNNSPLHF; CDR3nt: TGCAGCGCCCGGACAGACAATAATTCACCCCTCCACTTT
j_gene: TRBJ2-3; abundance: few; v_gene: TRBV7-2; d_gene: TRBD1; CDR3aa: CASRGQGMGTDTQYF; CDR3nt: TGTGCCAGCAGGGGACAGGGAATGGGCACAGATACGCAGTATTTT
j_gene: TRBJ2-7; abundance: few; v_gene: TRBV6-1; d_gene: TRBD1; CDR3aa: CASTTMVGGQNYEQYF; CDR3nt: TGTGCCAGCACCACAATGGTTGGGGGACAGAACTACGAGCAGTACTTC
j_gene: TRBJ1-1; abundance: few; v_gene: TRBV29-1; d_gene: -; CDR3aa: CSVTASGATEAFF; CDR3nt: TGCAGCGTTACAGCGTCAGGGGCCACTGAAGCTTTCTTT
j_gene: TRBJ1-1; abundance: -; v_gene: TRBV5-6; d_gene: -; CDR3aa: CASSLGPPGEAFF; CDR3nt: TGTGCCAGCAGCTTGGGGCCGCCGGGTGAAGCTTTCTTT
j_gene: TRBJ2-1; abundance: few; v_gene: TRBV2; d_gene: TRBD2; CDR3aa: CASMETSGMYNEQFF; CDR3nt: TGTGCCAGCATGGAGACTAGCGGGATGTACAATGAGCAGTTCTTC
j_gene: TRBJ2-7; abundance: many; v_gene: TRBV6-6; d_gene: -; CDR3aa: CASSQTASYEQYF; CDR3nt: TGTGCCAGCAGCCAAACCGCTAGCTACGAGCAGTACTTC
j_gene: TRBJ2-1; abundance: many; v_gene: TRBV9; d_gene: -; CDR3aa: CASSVQSSYNEQFF; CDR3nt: TGTGCCAGCAGCGTACAAAGCTCCTACAATGAGCAGTTCTTC
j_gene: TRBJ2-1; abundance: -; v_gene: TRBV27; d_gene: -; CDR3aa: CASSLLPSSYNEQFF; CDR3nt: TGTGCCAGCAGTTTATTACCGAGCTCCTACAATGAGCAGTTCTTC
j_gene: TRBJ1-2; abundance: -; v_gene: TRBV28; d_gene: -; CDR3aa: CASSFLRGDFGYTF; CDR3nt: TGTGCCAGCAGTTTTCTGAGAGGCGATTTTGGCTACACCTTC
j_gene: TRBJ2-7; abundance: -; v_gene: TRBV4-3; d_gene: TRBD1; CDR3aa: CASSETGGSSYEQYF; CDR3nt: TGCGCCAGCAGCGAGACAGGGGGGTCCTCCTACGAGCAGTACTTC
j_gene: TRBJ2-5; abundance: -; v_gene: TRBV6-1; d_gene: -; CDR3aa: CASSENSLRIYQETQYF; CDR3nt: TGTGCCAGCAGTGAAAATTCATTGCGAATATACCAAGAGACCCAGTACTTC
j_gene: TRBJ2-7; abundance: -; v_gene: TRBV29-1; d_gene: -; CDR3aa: CSVEGGQTYEQYF; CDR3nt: TGCAGCGTTGAGGGGGGACAGACCTACGAGCAGTACTTC
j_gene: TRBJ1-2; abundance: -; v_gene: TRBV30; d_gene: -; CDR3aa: CAWSPGGNYGYTF; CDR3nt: TGTGCCTGGAGCCCCGGGGGCAACTATGGCTACACCTTC